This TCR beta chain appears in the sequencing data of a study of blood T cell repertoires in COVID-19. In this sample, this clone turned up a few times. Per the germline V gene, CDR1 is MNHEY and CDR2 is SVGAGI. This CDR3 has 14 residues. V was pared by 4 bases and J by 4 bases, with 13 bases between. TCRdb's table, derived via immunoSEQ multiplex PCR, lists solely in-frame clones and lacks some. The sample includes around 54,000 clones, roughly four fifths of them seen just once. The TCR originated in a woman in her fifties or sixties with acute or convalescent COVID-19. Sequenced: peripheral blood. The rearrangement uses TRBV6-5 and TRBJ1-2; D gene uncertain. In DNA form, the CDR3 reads TGTGCCAGCAGTTCCCGGCCGGAGACCTATGGCTACACCTTC. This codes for CASSSRPETYGYTF.